This T cell receptor (beta chain) was identified during a study of blood T cell repertoires in COVID-19. Background on the study: PBMCs, B-cell-depleted T cells, or T cells were the source of the cDNA or gDNA that made up the material.

The study assigned cohorts using participant-reported clinical history. Measured with immunoSEQ multiplex PCR; TCRdb has only the in-frame clones, and not every one. The repertoire has 45,000 to 60,000 clones, almost 80% of them found once; the top ten carry around 5.4%. CDR1 SNHLY and CDR2 FYNNEI come from the germline V gene. CDR3 length: 17 amino acids. V lost 6 bases to trimming and J lost 4 bases; unmatched junction nucleotides: 16. The sequence was obtained from a woman between 50 and 59 years old with acute COVID-19. The chain links TRBV2 to TRBJ2-3; 7 bases map to TRBD2. Sample: PBMCs or T cells enriched from blood (not recorded which). This CDR3 is CASRAGTNLRGPDTQYF. The DNA for the CDR3 is TGTGCCAGCAGGGCCGGGACTAACCTTAGGGGCCCAGATACGCAGTATTTT.